Described below is a single T cell receptor (beta chain) sequence and its context. Its matching antigen is unknown. The CDR3 contains 14 residues. Germline V gene data show CDR1 as SGHTA and CDR2 as FQGTGA. Germline trimming cut 1 base from V and 10 bases from J; bases unmatched to any gene: 6. The people who gave samples were healthy Caucasians from Russia, aged roughly 6 to 90. This record comes from a study of blood T cells in healthy people across ages. Study-level findings and limits: Roughly linear declines in TCR beta diversity per million T cells occurred with age.

A second roughly 6 to 12 cycle PCR used barcoded and J-beta primers. From each sample, at least 2.5 million paired-end reads containing CDR3 were obtained. TCRdb fed the 5' RACE reads into MiXCR, producing one record per CDR3 protein. Of approximately 780,000 distinct CDR3 sequences listed, 20% to 30% are singletons. These sequences were also reported in another study, on T cells of mothers and their children. In that study: Donation involved a few healthy Caucasian mothers and the six children that they had.

The clonotype comes from a boy aged 10-17 years in good health. The specimen sequenced was blood. V and J are TRBV7-3 and TRBJ2-1, with TRBD2 identical over 8 bases. In nucleotides, the CDR3 is TGTGCCAGCAGCTTAAACGGGGGGGCCGGGGAGCAGTTCTTC. This translates into CASSLNGGAGEQFF.